The T cell receptor (beta chain) described here comes from a study of blood T cell repertoires in COVID-19. Here immunoSEQ multiplex PCR was the method, and the copy in TCRdb shows in-frame clones only, minus some. Here the sample spans about 270,000 clones, about 91% being singletons. Germline V gene sequence: CDR1 SEHNR, CDR2 FQNEAQ (reference sequence). This CDR3 spans 17 amino acids. Trimming removed 5 bases from V and 8 bases from J; junction bases left unmatched: 17. In its sample, this clone was seen once. The sequence was obtained from a person between 18 and 35 years old with COVID-19, enrolled during active disease. The chain couples TRBV7-9 to TRBJ2-1; 8 bases match TRBD1. Input material: peripheral blood. This chain's CDR3 is CASSRTGLLTKPYEQFF. In DNA, the CDR3 is TGTGCCAGCAGCAGGACAGGGTTACTAACCAAACCTTATGAGCAGTTCTTC.